This record covers a single TCR beta chain. J lost 0 bases, V lost 5 bases, and 10 bases had no gene match. The CDR3 is 18 residues long. Germline CDR1 MRHNA, CDR2 SNTAGT. The entry originates in a study of shared T cell receptors in the human thymus. The table came from immunoSEQ multiplex PCR; TCRdb's copy has only in-frame clones and leaves some out. The profile shows roughly 550,000 clones, approximately 80% of them singletons. The data also belong to a second study, concerning human thymus T cells.

The rearrangement joins TRBV6-4 to TRBJ2-1; 10 nucleotides match TRBD2. This TCR came from a boy younger than two with a congenital heart defect. The sample consisted of thymocytes. The CDR3 loop reads CASSPAGGQRGSYNEQFF. For the CDR3, the DNA is TGTGCCAGCAGTCCAGCGGGAGGGCAGAGGGGCTCCTACAATGAGCAGTTCTTC.